This entry lists 18 T cell receptor beta chains sequenced from one sample in a study of blood T cell repertoires in COVID-19. Produced via immunoSEQ multiplex PCR; TCRdb's table is partial and in-frame only. The sample has approximately 170,000 clones; 70% to 90% are singletons. The sample taken for sequencing was peripheral blood. The receptors shown here come from an elderly woman with COVID-19, enrolled during active disease.

The V and J genes are TRBV19 and TRBJ1-6; 8 positions agree with TRBD1. The V gene end was trimmed by 7 bases and the J gene end by 10 bases; junction bases not matched to a gene: 9. Germline V gives CDR1 LNHDA, CDR2 SQIVND (reference sequence). This CDR3 is 14 amino acids long. The CDR3 spells CASTQDRVGSPLHF. In DNA, the CDR3 is TGTGCCAGTACGCAGGACAGGGTAGGCTCACCCCTCCACTTT.

The rearrangement uses TRBV9 and TRBJ2-5; perhaps TRBD2 as D (6 bases). Germline-derived CDR1 and CDR2 are SGDLS and YYNGEE. CDR3 length: 13 amino acids. Trimming left V 6 bases short and J 5 bases short, with 14 bases between. The CDR3 spells CASNGGAGETQYF. CDR3 in DNA: TGTGCCAGCAATGGAGGGGCGGGGGAGACCCAGTACTTC.

This chain joins TRBV28 and TRBJ1-1; TRBD1 matches 8 bases. CDR1 is MDHEN, CDR2 SYDVKM, per germline. The J segment lost 0 bases and the V segment lost 10 bases, leaving 7 bases of the junction unmatched. The CDR3 is 14 amino acids. CDR3: CATKQGVLNTEAFF. DNA of the CDR3: TGTGCCACCAAACAGGGGGTTCTGAACACTGAAGCTTTCTTT.

DNA for the CDR3: TGCGCCAGCAGCTTGGTCGGGGGTCTCGGCTACACCTTC. Protein: CASSLVGGLGYTF. V gene TRBV5-1 combines with J gene TRBJ1-2; the D gene is possibly TRBD1 (5 bases). The germline gives CDR1 SGHRS, CDR2 YFSETQ. This CDR3 region has 13 residues. Trimming cost V 0 bases and J 8 bases, with 11 bases left between them.

The CDR3 DNA is TGTGCCACCAGCAGAGGAGGGGGCGCGGAGCAGTACTTC. Translation gives CATSRGGGAEQYF. The J gene is TRBJ2-7, the V gene TRBV15; 7 bases are shared with TRBD1. The CDR3 sequence is 13 residues long. Germline V gene lookup returns CDR1 LNHNV and CDR2 YYDKDF (reference sequence). The junction had 4 bases not matched to a gene; V was cut back by 1 base and J by 7 bases. The whole variable domain, remainder taken from reference TRBV15 and TRBJ2-7, is DAMVIQNPRYQVTQFGKPVTLSCSQTLNHNVMYWYQQKSSQAPKLLFHYYDKDFNNEADTPDNFQSRRPNTSFCFLDIRSPGLGDTAMYLCATSRGGGAEQYFGPGTRLTVT.

The V and J genes are TRBV28 and TRBJ2-2; the match to TRBD2 covers 14 bases. The length of the CDR3 is 16 residues. Unmatched junction bases numbered 7, after V lost 7 bases and J lost 6 bases. Germline lookup yields CDR1 MDHEN and CDR2 SYDVKM. In DNA form, the CDR3 reads TGTGCCAGCACACTTGGACTAGCGGGGGGAGCCGGGGAGCTGTTTTTT. Translated, it gives CASTLGLAGGAGELFF.

Only one count was recorded for this clone. The chain links TRBV4-1 to TRBJ1-4, with 7 bases matching TRBD1. Germline V gene data show CDR1 as MGHRA and CDR2 as YSYEKL. Unmatched junction bases numbered 3, after V lost 4 bases and J lost 7 bases. CDR3 length: 13 amino acids. The CDR3 loop is CASSRGTAEKLFF. The CDR3 DNA follows: TGCGCCAGCAGCCGCGGGACAGCTGAAAAACTGTTTTTT.

The CDR3 loop reads CASSTGGQGRTEAFF. CDR3 sequence (DNA): TGTGCCAGTAGCACAGGGGGGCAGGGGCGCACTGAAGCTTTCTTT. The rearrangement uses TRBV19 and TRBJ1-1, with 8 bases matching TRBD1. V gave up 6 bases and J gave up 4 bases; unmatched junction bases: 10. Germline CDR1 and CDR2: LNHDA and SQIVND (reference sequence). CDR3 length: 15 amino acids.

There are a few counts of this clone. The chain has TRBV3-1 (or the pseudogene TRBV3-2) and TRBJ2-7; D might be TRBD2 (6 bases). This CDR3 comprises 13 residues. With 4 bases removed from V and 7 bases from J, the gap between germline ends came to 14 bases. Per the germline V gene, CDR1 is LGHDT and CDR2 is YNNKEL (reference sequence). CDR3 in amino acids: CASSRLGKEEQYF. In DNA form, the CDR3 reads TGTGCCAGCAGCCGACTAGGAAAGGAAGAGCAGTACTTC.

The J gene is TRBJ2-7, the V gene TRBV19, with D tentatively TRBD1 (6 bases). V was shortened by 2 bases and J by 5 bases, with 10 bases between the two germline ends. The CDR3 contains 13 residues. CDR1 is LNHDA, CDR2 SQIVND, per germline (reference sequence). CDR3 nucleotide sequence: TGTGCCAGTAGTATACGACAGGATGACGAGCAGTACTTC. Protein: CASSIRQDDEQYF.

V usage is TRBV5-1 and J usage is TRBJ2-5; D perhaps matches TRBD1 (6 bases). The V gene lost 4 bases and the J gene lost 3 bases, with 13 bases spanning the gap. Germline V gene data show CDR1 as SGHRS and CDR2 as YFSETQ. CDR3 length: 14 residues. The CDR3 loop is CASSVVAGEETQYF. CDR3 nucleotides: TGCGCCAGCAGCGTGGTCGCAGGGGAAGAGACCCAGTACTTC.

V is TRBV7-3 and J is TRBJ2-5; 13 bases line up with TRBD2. J lost 4 bases, V lost 5 bases, and 7 bases had no gene match. This CDR3 has 16 amino acids. Germline V lookup: CDR1 SGHTA, CDR2 FQGTGA. Written as DNA, the CDR3 is TGTGCCAGCAGCCACCGGACTAGCGGGGGACTAGAGACCCAGTACTTC. It codes for CASSHRTSGGLETQYF.

J is TRBJ2-5 and V is TRBV25-1, with D maybe TRBD2 (6 bases). V gave up 5 bases and J gave up 2 bases, with 6 bases separating them. This CDR3 is 12 amino acids long. Germline V CDR1 and CDR2: MGHDK, SYGVNS. The CDR3 reads CASSRGQETQYF. The DNA for the CDR3 is TGTGCCAGCAGTCGGGGGCAAGAGACCCAGTACTTC.

The rearrangement uses TRBV29-1 and TRBJ2-7, with a possible D match to TRBD1 (5 bases). Germline V gene lookup returns CDR1 SQVTM and CDR2 ANQGSEA. Trimming removed 7 bases at V and 2 bases at J, with 15 bases between. This CDR3 is 13 amino acids long. CDR3 sequence: CSAKGQAAYEQYF. The CDR3 nucleotides read TGCAGCGCGAAGGGGCAGGCCGCCTACGAGCAGTACTTC.

The chain has TRBV9 and TRBJ1-3; 8 bases match TRBD1. Germline CDR1 reads SGDLS; CDR2 reads YYNGEE. The CDR3 contains 18 residues. V lost 3 bases and J lost 0; bases outside the gene matches: 11. This CDR3 is CASSGDRGEAISGNTIYF. CDR3 coding DNA: TGTGCCAGCAGCGGCGACAGGGGAGAGGCAATCTCTGGAAACACCATATATTTT.

This rearrangement joins TRBV6-6 to TRBJ1-1; no clear D. The CDR3 extends over 15 amino acids. V lost 2 bases, J lost 0 bases, and 10 bases lay in between. Looked up from germline, CDR1 is MNHNY and CDR2 is SVGAGI (reference sequence). The CDR3, as DNA: TGTGCCAGCAGTTACGGTTGGCAAGTGAACACTGAAGCTTTCTTT. Its protein product is CASSYGWQVNTEAFF.

The J gene is TRBJ1-5, the V gene TRBV18; D uncertain. CDR3 length: 13 amino acids. CDR1 and CDR2 (germline): KGHSH, LQKENI. V lost 8 bases to trimming and J lost 0 bases, with 8 bases between them. CDR3 protein: CASASYSNQPQHF. The CDR3, as DNA: TGTGCCAGCGCGAGTTATAGCAATCAGCCCCAGCATTTT.

Only a few counts were recorded for this clone. V usage is TRBV5-4 and J usage is TRBJ2-7; 7 bases align to TRBD2. V lost 1 base and J lost 6; bases outside the gene matches: 7. The CDR3 loop spans 14 amino acids. Germline values: CDR1 SGHNT, CDR2 YYREEE (reference sequence). CDR3 loop: CASSLQLAKGEQYF. The CDR3 DNA reads as TGTGCCAGCAGCTTGCAACTAGCGAAGGGCGAGCAGTACTTC.